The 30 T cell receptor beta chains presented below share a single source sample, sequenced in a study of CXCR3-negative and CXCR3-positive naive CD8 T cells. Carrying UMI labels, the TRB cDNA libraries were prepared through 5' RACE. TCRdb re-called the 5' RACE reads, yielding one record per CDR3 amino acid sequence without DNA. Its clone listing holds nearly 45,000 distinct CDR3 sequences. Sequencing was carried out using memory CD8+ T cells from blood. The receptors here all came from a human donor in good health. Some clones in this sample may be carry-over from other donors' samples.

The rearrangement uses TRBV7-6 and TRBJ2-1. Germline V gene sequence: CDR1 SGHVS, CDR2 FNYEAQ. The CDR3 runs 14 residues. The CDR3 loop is CASSNAASANEQFF.

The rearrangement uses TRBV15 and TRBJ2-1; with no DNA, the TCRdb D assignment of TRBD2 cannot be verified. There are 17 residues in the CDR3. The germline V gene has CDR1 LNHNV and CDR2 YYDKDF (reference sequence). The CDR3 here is CATSPNPQAGPYNEQFF. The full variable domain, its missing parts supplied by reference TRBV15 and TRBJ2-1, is DAMVIQNPRYQVTQFGKPVTLSCSQTLNHNVMYWYQQKSSQAPKLLFHYYDKDFNNEADTPDNFQSRRPNTSFCFLDIRSPGLGDTAMYLCATSPNPQAGPYNEQFFGPGTRLTVL.

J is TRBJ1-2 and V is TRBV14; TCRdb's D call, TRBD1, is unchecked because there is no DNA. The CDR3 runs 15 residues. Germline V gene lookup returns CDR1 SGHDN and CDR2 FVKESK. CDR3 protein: CASSQTGTAAQGYTF.

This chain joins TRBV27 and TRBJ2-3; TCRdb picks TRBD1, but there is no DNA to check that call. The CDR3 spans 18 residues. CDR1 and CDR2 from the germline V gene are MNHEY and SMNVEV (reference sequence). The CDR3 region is CASSLRGRGETSTDTQYF.

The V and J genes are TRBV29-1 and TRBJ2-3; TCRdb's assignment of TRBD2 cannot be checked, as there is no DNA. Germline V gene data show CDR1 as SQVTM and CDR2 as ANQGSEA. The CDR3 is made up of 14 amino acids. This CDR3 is CSVFSSGGADTQYF.

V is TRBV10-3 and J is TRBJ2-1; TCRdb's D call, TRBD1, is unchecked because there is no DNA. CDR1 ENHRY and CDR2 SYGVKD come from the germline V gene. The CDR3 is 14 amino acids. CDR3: CAITDPGDYNEQFF.

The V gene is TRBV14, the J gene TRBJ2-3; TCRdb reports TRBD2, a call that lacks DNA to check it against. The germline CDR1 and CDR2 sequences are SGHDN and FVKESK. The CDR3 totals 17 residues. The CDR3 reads CASSQAFLGLIRDTQYF.

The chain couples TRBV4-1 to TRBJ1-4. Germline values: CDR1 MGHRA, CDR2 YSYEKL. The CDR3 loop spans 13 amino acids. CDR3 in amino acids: CASSPRADEKLFF.

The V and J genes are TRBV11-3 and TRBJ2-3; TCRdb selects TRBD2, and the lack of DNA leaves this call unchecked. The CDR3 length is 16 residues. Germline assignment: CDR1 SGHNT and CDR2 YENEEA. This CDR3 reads CASSLAPPAGGDTQYF.

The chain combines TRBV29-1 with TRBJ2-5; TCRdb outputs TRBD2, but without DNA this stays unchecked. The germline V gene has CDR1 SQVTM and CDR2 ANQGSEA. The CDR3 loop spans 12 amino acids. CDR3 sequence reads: CSVEIVPETQYF.

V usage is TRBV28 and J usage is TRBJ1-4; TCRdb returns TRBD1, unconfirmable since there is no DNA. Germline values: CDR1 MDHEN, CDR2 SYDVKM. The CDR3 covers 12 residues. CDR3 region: CASSFEDKKLFF.

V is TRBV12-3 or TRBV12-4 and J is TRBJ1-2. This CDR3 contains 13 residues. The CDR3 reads CASSPMVDYGYTF.

The CDR3 sequence is CASRAPGGRTEAFF. V and J are TRBV12-3 or TRBV12-4 and TRBJ1-1. The CDR3 contains 14 residues.

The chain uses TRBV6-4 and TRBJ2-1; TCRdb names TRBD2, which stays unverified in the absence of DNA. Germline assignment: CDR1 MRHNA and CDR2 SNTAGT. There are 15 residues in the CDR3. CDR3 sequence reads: CASRESSGEYNEQFF.

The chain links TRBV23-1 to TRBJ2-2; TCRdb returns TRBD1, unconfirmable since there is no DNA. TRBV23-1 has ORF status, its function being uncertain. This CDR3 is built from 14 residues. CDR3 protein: CANGQGLRARELFF.

This CDR3 reads CASSQGQVNTEAFF. The rearrangement links TRBV4-1 to TRBJ1-1; lacking DNA, the TRBD1 call made by TCRdb goes unchecked. In germline, CDR1 is MGHRA, CDR2 YSYEKL. CDR3 size: 14 residues.

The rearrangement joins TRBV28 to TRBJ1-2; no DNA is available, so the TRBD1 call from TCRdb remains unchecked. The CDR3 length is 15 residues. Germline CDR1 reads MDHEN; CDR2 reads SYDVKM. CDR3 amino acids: CASTLPAGSNYGYTF.

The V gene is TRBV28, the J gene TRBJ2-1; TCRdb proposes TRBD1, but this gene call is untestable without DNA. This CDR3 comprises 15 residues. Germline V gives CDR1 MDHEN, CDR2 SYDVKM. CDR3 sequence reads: CASSSGGTGVNEQFF.

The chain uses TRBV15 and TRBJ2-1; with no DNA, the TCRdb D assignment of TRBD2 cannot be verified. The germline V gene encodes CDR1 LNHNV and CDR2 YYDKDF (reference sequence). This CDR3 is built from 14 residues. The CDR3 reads CATSGTSGRGEQFF.

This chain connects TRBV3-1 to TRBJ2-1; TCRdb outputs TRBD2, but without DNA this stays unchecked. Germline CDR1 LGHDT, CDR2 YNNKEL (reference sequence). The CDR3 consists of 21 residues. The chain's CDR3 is CASSQESWLAGGRVTYNEQFF.

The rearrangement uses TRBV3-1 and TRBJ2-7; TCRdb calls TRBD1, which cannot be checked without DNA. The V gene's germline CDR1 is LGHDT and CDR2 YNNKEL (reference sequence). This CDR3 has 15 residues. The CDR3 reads CASSQDSDRGYEQYF.

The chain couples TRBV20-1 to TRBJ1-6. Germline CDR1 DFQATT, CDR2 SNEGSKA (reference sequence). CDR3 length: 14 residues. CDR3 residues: CSVRAGEESSPLHF.

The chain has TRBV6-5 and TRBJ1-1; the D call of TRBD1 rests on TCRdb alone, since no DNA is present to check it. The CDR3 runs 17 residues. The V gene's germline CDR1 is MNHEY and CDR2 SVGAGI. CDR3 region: CASSYSGTKGVGTEAFF.

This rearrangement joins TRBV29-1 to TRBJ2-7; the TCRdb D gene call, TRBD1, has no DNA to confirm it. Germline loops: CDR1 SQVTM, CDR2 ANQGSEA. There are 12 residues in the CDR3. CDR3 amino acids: CSVETGGGEQYF.

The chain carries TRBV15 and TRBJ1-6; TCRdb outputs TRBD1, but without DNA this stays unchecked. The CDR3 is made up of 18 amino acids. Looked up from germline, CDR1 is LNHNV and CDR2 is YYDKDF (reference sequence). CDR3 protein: CATSRDLGGAGANSPLHF.

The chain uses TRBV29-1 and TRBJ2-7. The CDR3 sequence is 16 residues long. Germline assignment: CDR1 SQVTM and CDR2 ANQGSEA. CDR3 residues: CSASQLLTGRASEQYF.

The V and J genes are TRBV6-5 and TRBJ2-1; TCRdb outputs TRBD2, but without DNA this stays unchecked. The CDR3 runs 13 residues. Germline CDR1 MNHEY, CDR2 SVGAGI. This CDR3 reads CASTGQAGNEQFF.

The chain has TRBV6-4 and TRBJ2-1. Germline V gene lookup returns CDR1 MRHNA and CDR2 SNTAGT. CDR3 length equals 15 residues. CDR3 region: CASSEQGGSYNEQFF.

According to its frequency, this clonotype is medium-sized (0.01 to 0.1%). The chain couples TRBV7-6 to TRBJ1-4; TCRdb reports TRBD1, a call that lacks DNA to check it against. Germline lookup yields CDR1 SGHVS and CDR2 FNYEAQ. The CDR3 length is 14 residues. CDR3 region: CASSLDRLNEKLFF.

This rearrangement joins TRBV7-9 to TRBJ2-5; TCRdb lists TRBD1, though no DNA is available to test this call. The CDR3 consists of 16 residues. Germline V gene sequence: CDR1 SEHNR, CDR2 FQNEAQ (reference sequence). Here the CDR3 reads CATSPTWGKHQETQYF.